Below are 16 T cell receptor beta chains sequenced from a single sample in a study of blood T cells in healthy people across ages. Sample-barcoded 5' priming and a J-beta primer mix drove a second PCR of about 7 to 12 cycles. TCRdb independently ran MiXCR on the 5' RACE reads; one entry per CDR3 protein. The table records some 920,000 distinct CDR3 sequences, roughly 51% of them present only once. The sample was blood. The receptors stem from a woman in her sixties in good health.

The genes are TRBV10-3 and TRBJ2-7; no clear D gene. CDR1 is ENHRY and CDR2 is SYGVKD in the germline V gene. V gave up 0 bases and J gave up 6 bases, with 9 bases separating them. This CDR3 is 13 amino acids long. The CDR3 loop is CAISESPAPEQYF. The CDR3 DNA sequence: TGTGCCATCAGTGAGTCCCCCGCGCCCGAGCAGTACTTC.

This clonotype was detected ten times or more. This sequence joins TRBV6-4 and TRBJ2-3; TRBD2 agrees at 10 bases. Trimming cost V 2 bases and J 4 bases; bases outside gene matches: 6. Germline V gene lookup returns CDR1 MRHNA and CDR2 SNTAGT. This CDR3 contains 16 residues. CDR3 in DNA: TGTGCCAGCAGTGACACCCCCGGGACTAGCGCAGATACGCAGTATTTT. It translates to CASSDTPGTSADTQYF.

CDR3 loop: CASSYSTRKQFF. Here the CDR3 DNA reads TGTGCCAGCAGTTACTCGACTAGGAAGCAGTTCTTC. The chain carries TRBV6-2 or TRBV6-3 and TRBJ2-1; a weak D match, TRBD2 (6 bases). This CDR3 is built from 12 residues. Trimming cost V 0 bases and J 11 bases, with 8 bases left between them. CDR1 is MNHEY, CDR2 SVGEGT, per germline.

This clonotype is a singleton in its sample. V and J are TRBV20-1 and TRBJ2-1; 10 bases align to TRBD1. CDR1 DFQATT and CDR2 SNEGSKA come from the germline V gene (reference sequence). Trimming took 6 bases from V and 13 from J; bases not matched to a gene: 6. The CDR3 is 11 amino acids. The CDR3: CSAGDRGAQFF. For the CDR3, the DNA is TGCAGTGCGGGGGACAGGGGAGCCCAGTTCTTC.

For this clonotype: A much larger clone sits a single nucleotide away, making a read error possible. The genes are TRBV5-1 and TRBJ2-3; 9 bases match TRBD2. The CDR3 contains 14 residues. Germline values: CDR1 SGHRS, CDR2 YFSETQ. The V segment lost 6 bases and the J segment 6 bases; nucleotides outside the gene matches: 8. As DNA, the CDR3 is TGCGCCAGCAATATGGTGCGGGAGGGCGATACGCAGTATTTT. This sequence encodes CASNMVREGDTQYF. Drawing the rest from reference TRBV5-1 and TRBJ2-3, the complete variable domain is KAGVTQTPRYLIKTRGQQVTLSCSPISGHRSVSWYQQTPGQGLQFLFEYFSETQRNKGNFPGRFSGRQFSNSRSEMNVSTLELGDSALYLCASNMVREGDTQYFGPGTRLTVL.

The chain couples TRBV29-1 to TRBJ2-7, with D possibly TRBD2 on 6 matching bases. V dropped 3 bases and J dropped 3 bases, with 9 bases sitting between them. The CDR3 sequence is 12 residues long. The germline V gene encodes CDR1 SQVTM and CDR2 ANQGSEA. The CDR3 sequence is CSVDVGGYEQYF. DNA for the CDR3: TGCAGCGTTGATGTGGGGGGCTACGAGCAGTACTTC.

This sequence joins TRBV5-5 and TRBJ2-1, with D tentatively TRBD2 (6 bases). The CDR3 extends over 15 amino acids. Germline CDR1 reads SGHKS; CDR2 reads YYEKEE (reference sequence). The V gene lost 4 bases and the J gene lost 5 bases, with 16 bases spanning the gap. The CDR3 is CASSPYGPGDNEQFF. DNA of the CDR3: TGTGCCAGCAGCCCCTACGGGCCGGGGGACAATGAGCAGTTCTTC.

This clonotype was detected only once. The chain carries TRBV11-2 and TRBJ2-7; no reliable D call. V was trimmed by 1 base and J by 7 bases, leaving 8 bases between them. The CDR3 runs to 12 residues. Germline V gene data show CDR1 as SGHAT and CDR2 as FQNNGV. The CDR3 is CASSLVLGEQYF. In nucleotides, the CDR3 is TGTGCCAGCAGCTTAGTTTTGGGGGAGCAGTACTTC.

This clonotype was seen only a few times. V gene TRBV13 combines with J gene TRBJ2-3, with 8 bases matching TRBD2. The V segment lost 1 base and the J segment 8 bases; nucleotides outside the gene matches: 5. CDR3 length: 14 amino acids. Germline CDR1 PRHDT, CDR2 FYEKMQ (reference sequence). CDR3 loop: CASSLASGRVTQYF. The CDR3 DNA is TGTGCCAGCAGCTTAGCAAGCGGGAGAGTTACGCAGTATTTT.

CDR3 in DNA: TGCAGCGTTGGGGAGGCGACAGATACGCAGTATTTT. Protein: CSVGEATDTQYF. The rearrangement joins TRBV29-1 to TRBJ2-3; a weak D match, TRBD2 (6 bases). Germline V gene data show CDR1 as SQVTM and CDR2 as ANQGSEA. CDR3 length: 12 residues. Trimming took 4 bases from V and 3 from J, leaving 8 bases between them.

The gene calls are TRBV28 and TRBJ2-5, with 9 positions matching TRBD2. The CDR3 covers 13 residues. V gave up 10 bases and J gave up 5 bases; unmatched junction bases: 8. From germline, CDR1 is MDHEN and CDR2 SYDVKM. The CDR3 reads CATWSSGMETQYF. DNA of the CDR3: TGTGCCACCTGGTCTAGCGGGATGGAGACCCAGTACTTC. The full variable domain, its missing parts supplied by reference TRBV28 and TRBJ2-5, is DVKVTQSSRYLVKRTGEKVFLECVQDMDHENMFWYRQDPGLGLRLIYFSYDVKMKEKGDIPEGYSVSREKKERFSLILESASTNQTSMYLCATWSSGMETQYFGPGTRLLVL.

The rearrangement uses TRBV12-3 or TRBV12-4 and TRBJ1-5; the match to TRBD1 covers 8 bases. J lost 4 bases, V lost 6 bases, and 8 bases had no gene match. This CDR3 contains 15 residues. As DNA, the CDR3 is TGTGCCAGCAGGCTACAGGGGGACAGGAATCAGCCCCAGCATTTT. Encoded protein: CASRLQGDRNQPQHF.

This chain connects TRBV4-2 to TRBJ2-1; 10 positions agree with TRBD2. With V trimmed by 0 bases and J by 10 bases, 6 bases remained unmatched. Germline V gene sequence: CDR1 LGHNA, CDR2 YNFKEQ. There are 15 residues in the CDR3. The CDR3 is CASSQDGTSAREQFF. The CDR3 DNA reads TGTGCCAGCAGCCAAGATGGGACTAGCGCCAGGGAGCAGTTCTTC.

The genes are TRBV6-5 and TRBJ2-7; 7 bases align to TRBD2. Trimming took 6 bases from V and 7 from J; bases not matched to a gene: 15. The CDR3 spans 15 residues. Germline loops: CDR1 MNHEY, CDR2 SVGAGI. DNA for the CDR3: TGTGCCAGCAGATCCTCACTGATGGGGGACTATGAGCAGTACTTC. Translating gives CASRSSLMGDYEQYF.

On this clonotype: Germline and junction disagree at one end, which may indicate a read error. CDR3 residues: CSARDLSGPSYNEQFF. CDR3 in DNA: TGCAGCGCTAGAGATCTTAGCGGGCCTTCCTACAATGAGCAGTTCTTC. V gene TRBV20-1 combines with J gene TRBJ2-1, with TRBD2 identical over 7 bases. The CDR3 covers 16 residues. Per germline, CDR1 DFQATT and CDR2 SNEGSKA (reference sequence).

The chain carries TRBV9 and TRBJ2-1; TRBD2 matches at 13 bases. V dropped 0 bases and J dropped 4; count of bases not matched to a gene: 7. The V gene's germline CDR1 is SGDLS and CDR2 YYNGEE. The CDR3 spans 18 residues. The CDR3, as DNA: TGTGCCAGCAGCGTAGAGGGACTAGCGGGGCTGTCGTACAATGAGCAGTTCTTC. Amino acids: CASSVEGLAGLSYNEQFF.